This TCR beta chain was observed in a study of T cell changes during pregnancy in multiple sclerosis. Only one count was recorded for this clone. The J segment lost 6 bases and the V segment lost 3 bases, leaving 15 bases of the junction unmatched. The CDR3 runs to 17 residues. This table comes from immunoSEQ multiplex PCR, and its TCRdb copy is limited to in-frame clones, with some not included. The sample carries 55,000 to 70,000 clones, more than 75% recorded once. The chain has TRBV5-3 and TRBJ1-5; 7 bases match TRBD1. TRBV5-3 is an ORF, with its function uncertain. The clonotype originates from a female donor in good health, enrolled as a control in a pregnancy study. Sequenced here: peripheral blood, sampled in the third trimester of pregnancy. Here the CDR3 reads CARSSHPLEGAGQPQHF. The CDR3 region has the DNA TGTGCCAGAAGCTCCCATCCACTGGAGGGGGCAGGTCAGCCCCAGCATTTT.